The 14 T cell receptor beta chains below all came from one sample that was sequenced in a study of blood T cell repertoires in COVID-19. The repertoire was sequenced with immunoSEQ multiplex PCR; TCRdb's copy has only in-frame clones and lacks some. The sample has fewer than 120,000 clones, approximately 79% seen once. The source material was peripheral blood. Receptors originate from an elderly woman with active or convalescent COVID-19.

This clone was detected only a few times. The chain links TRBV6-5 to TRBJ2-7; TRBD1 aligns across 10 bases. This CDR3 region has 15 residues. The junction had 9 bases not matched to a gene; V was cut back by 6 bases and J by 4 bases. CDR1 is MNHEY, CDR2 SVGAGI, per germline. This CDR3 reads CASSRDRGRVYEQYF. DNA of the CDR3: TGTGCCAGCAGCAGAGACAGGGGGCGAGTATACGAGCAGTACTTC.

The V call is TRBV5-4, the J call TRBJ2-6; D is uncertain. Germline V gene data show CDR1 as SGHNT and CDR2 as YYREEE (reference sequence). The CDR3 runs to 15 residues. Trimming took 2 bases from V and 1 from J, leaving 7 bases between them. CDR3 DNA: TGTGCCAGCAGCTTAGCGAGGTCTGGGGCCAACGTCCTGACTTTC. The encoded protein is CASSLARSGANVLTF.

The chain employs TRBV6-6 and TRBJ1-4; 9 positions agree with TRBD1. Germline assignment: CDR1 MNHNY and CDR2 SVGAGI (reference sequence). The CDR3 runs to 17 residues. V was clipped by 5 bases and J by 15 bases; unmatched bases: 22. The CDR3, as DNA: TGTGCCAGCAGTCAGGAAAGCGGGACAGGGAATGGGTGGGGCATGTTTTTT. It codes for CASSQESGTGNGWGMFF.

In its sample, this clone was seen once. The genes are TRBV9 and TRBJ2-1, with TRBD2 matching 11 bases. The CDR3 loop spans 15 amino acids. The germline CDR1 and CDR2 sequences are SGDLS and YYNGEE. With V trimmed by 0 bases and J by 6 bases, 2 bases remained unmatched. Here the CDR3 DNA reads TGTGCCAGCAGCGTAGTGGGACTAGCGGCCAATGAGCAGTTCTTC. It is translated as CASSVVGLAANEQFF. The full variable domain, its missing parts supplied by reference TRBV9 and TRBJ2-1, is DSGVTQTPKHLITATGQRVTLRCSPRSGDLSVYWYQQSLDQGLQFLIQYYNGEERAKGNILERFSAQQFPDLHSELNLSSLELGDSALYFCASSVVGLAANEQFFGPGTRLTVL.

V usage is TRBV2 and J usage is TRBJ2-1, with TRBD1 matching over 8 bases. The CDR3 spans 13 residues. V lost 6 bases and J lost 10; bases outside the gene matches: 8. Germline V gives CDR1 SNHLY, CDR2 FYNNEI. Here the CDR3 reads CASSIDRGGEQFF. For the CDR3, the DNA is TGTGCCAGCAGCATTGACAGGGGCGGAGAGCAGTTCTTC.

This clone was seen a handful of times. This rearrangement joins TRBV5-1 to TRBJ2-7, with 7 bases aligning to TRBD2. The trim removed 5 bases at V and 2 bases at J, leaving 13 bases unmatched. There are 16 residues in the CDR3. The germline V gene encodes CDR1 SGHRS and CDR2 YFSETQ. Here the CDR3 DNA reads TGCGCCAGCAGTCCGTTTCGGGCTAGCGGTCCCTACGAGCAGTACTTC. Its protein product is CASSPFRASGPYEQYF. The full variable domain, in which reference TRBV5-1 and TRBJ2-7 provide the parts outside the CDR3, is KAGVTQTPRYLIKTRGQQVTLSCSPISGHRSVSWYQQTPGQGLQFLFEYFSETQRNKGNFPGRFSGRQFSNSRSEMNVSTLELGDSALYLCASSPFRASGPYEQYFGPGTRLTVT.

The J gene is TRBJ1-5, the V gene TRBV27; D is possibly TRBD1 (5 bases). The germline V gene has CDR1 MNHEY and CDR2 SMNVEV (reference sequence). V shed 1 base and J shed 2 bases, with 15 bases lying between them. The CDR3 sequence is 17 residues long. Here the CDR3 reads CASSLYPRQGCNQPQHF. In DNA, the CDR3 is TGTGCCAGCAGTTTATACCCGAGGCAGGGTTGCAATCAGCCCCAGCATTTT.

The V gene is TRBV24-1, the J gene TRBJ2-3; 10 bases are shared with TRBD1. Unmatched junction bases numbered 7, after V lost 5 bases and J lost 3 bases. Germline values: CDR1 KGHDR, CDR2 SFDVKD. CDR3 length: 16 residues. CDR3 protein: CATSVPGQGRTDTQYF. As DNA, the CDR3 is TGTGCCACCAGTGTCCCGGGACAGGGGCGTACAGATACGCAGTATTTT.

The chain links TRBV2 to TRBJ1-1; D is undetermined. V gave up 5 bases and J gave up 5 bases, with 15 bases separating them. CDR1 SNHLY and CDR2 FYNNEI come from the germline V gene. The CDR3 loop spans 14 amino acids. This chain's CDR3 is CASSSGRSGTEAFF. CDR3 bases: TGTGCCAGCAGTAGTGGGAGGTCGGGGACTGAAGCTTTCTTT.

This clone was seen only a few times. The chain combines TRBV2 with TRBJ2-2, with 9 bases fitting TRBD1. The trim removed 3 bases at V and 5 bases at J, leaving 4 bases unmatched. Looked up from germline, CDR1 is SNHLY and CDR2 is FYNNEI. CDR3 size: 15 residues. The CDR3 loop is CASSEGQGWTGELFF. The CDR3 DNA sequence: TGTGCCAGCAGTGAGGGACAGGGTTGGACCGGGGAGCTGTTTTTT.

The chain joins TRBV5-6 to TRBJ2-1; D is uncertain. Germline loops: CDR1 SGHDT, CDR2 YYEEEE. CDR3 size: 11 residues. V dropped 5 bases and J dropped 7 bases, with 7 bases sitting between them. The CDR3 region is CASRYRNEQFF. DNA for the CDR3: TGTGCCAGCAGGTATAGAAATGAGCAGTTCTTC.

The chain uses TRBV10-2 and TRBJ2-7, with D perhaps TRBD1 (6 bases). Trimming shortened V by 6 bases and J by 6 bases, and 9 bases separated the two germline ends. Germline V gene lookup returns CDR1 WSHSY and CDR2 SAAADI. The CDR3 totals 11 residues. CDR3 protein: CASRQGIEQYF. CDR3 in DNA: TGCGCCAGCAGACAGGGTATCGAGCAGTACTTC.

The chain carries TRBV28 and TRBJ1-5; the D is unclear. Germline CDR1 is MDHEN and CDR2 is SYDVKM. The CDR3 covers 15 residues. Trimming removed 3 bases from V and 0 bases from J, with 9 bases in between. This chain's CDR3 is CASSFARYSNQPQHF. Written as DNA, the CDR3 is TGTGCCAGCAGTTTCGCACGGTATAGCAATCAGCCCCAGCATTTT. The full variable domain, rest sourced from reference TRBV28 and TRBJ1-5, is DVKVTQSSRYLVKRTGEKVFLECVQDMDHENMFWYRQDPGLGLRLIYFSYDVKMKEKGDIPEGYSVSREKKERFSLILESASTNQTSMYLCASSFARYSNQPQHFGDGTRLSIL.

The chain has TRBV27 and TRBJ2-7; no reliable D call. The V and J ends lost 3 bases and 2 bases respectively, with 14 bases between them. From germline, CDR1 is MNHEY and CDR2 SMNVEV (reference sequence). The CDR3 runs to 15 residues. The CDR3 region is CASSFSLGPTYEQYF. Here the CDR3 DNA reads TGTGCCAGCAGTTTCTCTCTCGGTCCTACCTACGAGCAGTACTTC.